Presented here are 20 T cell receptor beta chains from one specimen sequenced in a study of regulatory T cells in long-lasting Graves disease. Library construction for TCR beta used iRepertoire HTBI primers and Arm-PCR of CDR3 regions. Each CDR3 protein is one row after TCRdb ran MiXCR on the multiplex PCR reads. This table holds 520,000 or so distinct CDR3 sequences, more than 10% found once. Noted time point: newly diagnosed GD, antithyroid drugs for less than 3 months. RNA extracted from PBMCs served as the sequencing template. These data were also reused for a study on T cells in Graves' hyperthyroidism and ophthalmopathy.

The source material was peripheral blood mononuclear cells (PBMCs), sampled at new diagnosis, from a patient treated with antithyroid drugs. The origin of the receptors is a woman younger than 45 with Graves disease.

This clonotype showed up just a few times. The V call is TRBV27, the J call TRBJ1-4, with 8 bases that match TRBD1. V dropped 3 bases and J dropped 7; count of bases not matched to a gene: 7. Looked up from germline, CDR1 is MNHEY and CDR2 is SMNVEV (reference sequence). The CDR3 loop spans 15 amino acids. CDR3 region: CASSFARGLGEKLFF. The CDR3 nucleotides are TGTGCCAGCAGTTTCGCCAGGGGGCTGGGTGAAAAACTGTTTTTT.

This chain connects TRBV4-3 to TRBJ2-1; 8 bases align to TRBD2. The CDR3 loop spans 16 amino acids. J lost 3 bases, V lost 1 base, and 5 bases had no gene match. Germline loops: CDR1 LGHNA, CDR2 YSLEER. The CDR3: CASSQVQLADYNEQFF. CDR3 nucleotides: TGCGCCAGCAGCCAAGTGCAACTAGCGGACTACAATGAGCAGTTCTTC.

This clonotype was counted between two and nine times. The gene calls are TRBV6-5 and TRBJ2-1; TRBD2 matches at 8 bases. The CDR3 loop spans 15 amino acids. Germline values: CDR1 MNHEY, CDR2 SVGAGI. Unmatched junction bases numbered 3, after V lost 0 bases and J lost 5 bases. CDR3 DNA sequence: TGTGCCAGCAGTTACTCGGGACTAGTGGACAATGAGCAGTTCTTC. This encodes CASSYSGLVDNEQFF.

This clonotype has ten or more counts. This sequence joins TRBV12-3 or TRBV12-4 and TRBJ2-3; D is unclear. With 5 bases removed from V and 5 bases from J, the gap between germline ends came to 11 bases. This CDR3 contains 13 residues. The CDR3 here is CASSQNQGDTQYF. CDR3 nucleotide sequence: TGTGCCAGCAGTCAAAATCAAGGAGATACGCAGTATTTT.

This clonotype turned up a few times. The V gene is TRBV5-1, the J gene TRBJ2-5, with D tentatively TRBD1 or TRBD2 (5 bases each). V lost 4 bases and J 0 bases, leaving 13 bases between the germline ends. Per the germline V gene, CDR1 is SGHRS and CDR2 is YFSETQ. The CDR3 has 15 amino acids. This CDR3 reads CASSQRGGYQETQYF. For the CDR3, the DNA is TGCGCCAGCAGCCAGAGGGGCGGATACCAAGAGACCCAGTACTTC.

The sample holds many counts of this clonotype. The chain joins TRBV4-1 to TRBJ2-7; D is undetermined. The CDR3 sequence is 18 residues long. V was trimmed by 0 bases and J by 3 bases, leaving 21 bases between them. In germline, CDR1 is MGHRA, CDR2 YSYEKL. The CDR3: CASSQDRATPLLGYEQYF. CDR3 coding DNA: TGCGCCAGCAGCCAAGATAGAGCCACACCACTTCTTGGCTACGAGCAGTACTTC.

The V and J genes are TRBV15 and TRBJ1-1; 8 bases are a match to TRBD1. Germline CDR1 reads LNHNV; CDR2 reads YYDKDF (reference sequence). CDR3 length: 15 amino acids. V gave up 4 bases and J gave up 8 bases; unmatched junction bases: 12. The CDR3 nucleotides are TGTGCCACCAGCATCTACGGGACAGGAAAAGCCGAAGCTTTCTTT. Its translation: CATSIYGTGKAEAFF. Based on the CDR3 plus reference TRBV15 and TRBJ1-1, the full variable domain is DAMVIQNPRYQVTQFGKPVTLSCSQTLNHNVMYWYQQKSSQAPKLLFHYYDKDFNNEADTPDNFQSRRPNTSFCFLDIRSPGLGDTAMYLCATSIYGTGKAEAFFGQGTRLTVV.

This clonotype was found once. The chain couples TRBV2 to TRBJ1-1; 9 bases align to TRBD1. Germline V gives CDR1 SNHLY, CDR2 FYNNEI. The CDR3 has 14 amino acids. With 7 bases clipped from V and 3 bases from J, the junction kept 6 bases outside the gene matches. CDR3 coding DNA: TGTGCCAGCATCATGACAGGGGGGGACACTGAAGCTTTCTTT. Amino acid sequence: CASIMTGGDTEAFF. Full variable domain (missing parts from reference TRBV2 and TRBJ1-1): EPEVTQTPSHQVTQMGQEVILRCVPISNHLYFYWYRQILGQKVEFLVSFYNNEISEKSEIFDDQFSVERPDGSNFTLKIRSTKLEDSAMYFCASIMTGGDTEAFFGQGTRLTVV.

This clonotype was recorded a few times. V is TRBV30 and J is TRBJ1-2, with D possibly being TRBD1 (6 bases). Between the trimmed V and J ends, which lost 3 bases and 8 bases, there was a span of 28 bases. Per germline, CDR1 GTSNPN and CDR2 SVGIG (reference sequence). The CDR3 is 17 residues long. Written as DNA, the CDR3 is TGTGCCTGGAGGCCGTCCAATAACAGGGTGTTGAAGTCGGGCTACACCTTC. Encoded protein: CAWRPSNNRVLKSGYTF.

This clonotype was seen ten or more times. V gene TRBV12-3 or TRBV12-4 combines with J gene TRBJ2-1; 12 bases agree with TRBD2. V gave up 2 bases and J gave up 10 bases; unmatched junction bases: 18. The CDR3 loop spans 19 amino acids. CDR3 sequence (DNA): TGTGCCAGCAGTTTATTACTCCTAGCGGGAGGGCCCTTCCCCGAGGAGCAGTTCTTC. This encodes CASSLLLLAGGPFPEEQFF.

This clonotype was detected ten times or more. The gene calls are TRBV13 and TRBJ1-6; possible D gene TRBD1, 5 bases. V lost 3 bases to trimming and J lost 7 bases, with 10 bases between them. The CDR3 is made up of 14 amino acids. Looked up from germline, CDR1 is PRHDT and CDR2 is FYEKMQ (reference sequence). The CDR3 protein is CASSFKQENSPLHF. The CDR3 DNA follows: TGTGCCAGCAGCTTCAAACAGGAGAATTCACCCCTCCACTTT.

This clonotype was counted only a few times. The CDR3 DNA is TGTGCCAGCAGGTCGTATGGTGGAAACACCATATATTTT. Protein product: CASRSYGGNTIYF. The rearrangement uses TRBV2 and TRBJ1-3; D is uncertain. This CDR3 has 13 residues. V dropped 6 bases and J dropped 3 bases, with 9 bases sitting between them. From germline, CDR1 is SNHLY and CDR2 FYNNEI.

In its sample, this clonotype was seen many times. This chain links TRBV18 with TRBJ2-1; the match to TRBD1 covers 8 bases. The CDR3 extends over 14 amino acids. Unmatched junction bases numbered 5, after V lost 2 bases and J lost 8 bases. Germline V lookup: CDR1 KGHSH, CDR2 LQKENI. CDR3: CASSPILQGDEQFF. CDR3 coding DNA: TGTGCCAGCTCACCAATATTACAGGGGGATGAGCAGTTCTTC.

The sample holds many counts of this clonotype. The CDR3 region is CATSDRMEGNYEQYF. The CDR3 DNA is TGTGCCACCAGCGATCGGATGGAGGGTAATTACGAGCAGTACTTC. This chain connects TRBV15 to TRBJ2-7; tentative D call: TRBD2 (6 bases). The CDR3 is made up of 15 amino acids. Germline CDR1 and CDR2: LNHNV and YYDKDF (reference sequence). The V gene lost 5 bases and the J gene lost 4 bases, with 18 bases spanning the gap.

This clonotype was seen repeatedly, ten times or more. The CDR3 nucleotides are TGTGCCAGCAGTGAACCCTCCACTAGCGGGAGCCTGAACGAGCAGTACTTC. Its protein is CASSEPSTSGSLNEQYF. The V call is TRBV2, the J call TRBJ2-7; 11 bases are shared with TRBD2. The germline V gene encodes CDR1 SNHLY and CDR2 FYNNEI. Trimming cost V 2 bases and J 5 bases; bases outside gene matches: 11. The CDR3 loop spans 17 amino acids.

This clonotype has a count of ten or more. The chain combines TRBV18 with TRBJ2-1; possible D gene TRBD2, 6 bases. The CDR3 extends over 13 amino acids. V dropped 4 bases and J dropped 7 bases, with 11 bases sitting between them. Germline assignment: CDR1 KGHSH and CDR2 LQKENI. DNA for the CDR3: TGTGCCAGCTCACTTCTCGGGAGTAATGAGCAGTTCTTC. This codes for CASSLLGSNEQFF.

The chain recombines TRBV4-1 with TRBJ2-2, with D possibly matching TRBD1 (5 bases). The ends were cut back, 1 base at V and 0 bases at J, with 9 bases in the middle. The CDR3 consists of 16 residues. Germline-derived CDR1 and CDR2 are MGHRA and YSYEKL. Written as DNA, the CDR3 is TGCGCCAGCAGCCAAGGGGGCGGAACGAACACCGGGGAGCTGTTTTTT. Translation gives CASSQGGGTNTGELFF.

The rearrangement joins TRBV25-1 to TRBJ2-1, with 8 nucleotides matching TRBD2. V shed 4 bases, J shed 9 bases, and the junction held 5 bases outside the gene matches. The CDR3 has 13 residues. Germline V gene lookup returns CDR1 MGHDK and CDR2 SYGVNS. CDR3 nucleotides: TGTGCCAGCAGTGTAGCGGGATACGGTGAGCAGTTCTTC. It yields the protein CASSVAGYGEQFF.

This clonotype appeared many times. The J gene is TRBJ2-1, the V gene TRBV3-1; tentatively, D is TRBD1 (5 bases). Germline assignment: CDR1 LGHDT and CDR2 YNNKEL (reference sequence). The CDR3 has 14 residues. The germline V and J ends were trimmed by 4 bases and 5 bases, with 12 bases remaining between them. The CDR3 coding sequence is TGTGCCAGCAGCCTTTGGGGCCCTCACAATGAGCAGTTCTTC. It is translated as CASSLWGPHNEQFF.

V gene TRBV18 combines with J gene TRBJ1-5; 10 bases fit TRBD1. Looked up from germline, CDR1 is KGHSH and CDR2 is LQKENI. V was pared by 3 bases and J by 4 bases, with 3 bases of the junction left unmatched. This CDR3 spans 15 amino acids. The DNA for the CDR3 is TGTGCCAGCTCACCCGCGGGACAGGGGAATCAGCCCCAGCATTTT. Its translation is CASSPAGQGNQPQHF.